A single sample is the source of the 5 T cell receptor beta chains below, sequenced in a study of blood T cell repertoires in COVID-19. Assay used: immunoSEQ multiplex PCR; TCRdb lists only in-frame clones, some missing. Of tens of thousands of clones detected, approximately 80% appear once; the ten largest clones hold about 33%. The material sequenced was peripheral blood. These receptors all come from a human donor in a cohort sampled during active COVID-19.

The genes are TRBV19 and TRBJ1-1; D ambiguous. CDR3 length: 14 amino acids. Trimming left V 8 bases short and J 4 bases short, with 17 bases between. The germline V gene encodes CDR1 LNHDA and CDR2 SQIVND (reference sequence). For the CDR3, the DNA is TGTGCCAGTTCCCCGGAGAGAGGAGTCACTGAAGCTTTCTTT. Residues: CASSPERGVTEAFF.

The chain joins TRBV14 to TRBJ2-2, with 7 bases matching TRBD2. J gave up 3 bases and V 3 bases, and 1 base lay outside the gene matches. Germline V CDR1 and CDR2: SGHDN, FVKESK. CDR3 length equals 14 residues. The CDR3 region is CASSQGGDTGELFF. The DNA of the CDR3 is TGTGCCAGCAGCCAGGGAGGGGACACCGGGGAGCTGTTTTTT. The variable domain in full, with the rest retrieved from reference TRBV14 and TRBJ2-2, is EAGVTQFPSHSVIEKGQTVTLRCDPISGHDNLYWYRRVMGKEIKFLLHFVKESKQDESGMPNNRFLAERTGGTYSTLKVQPAELEDSGVYFCASSQGGDTGELFFGEGSRLTVL.

This sequence joins TRBV5-1 and TRBJ1-2; no clear D. Germline CDR1 reads SGHRS; CDR2 reads YFSETQ. This CDR3 has 13 amino acids. V lost 4 bases to trimming and J lost 0 bases, with 7 bases between them. For the CDR3, the DNA is TGCGCCAGCAGCCCCAGGCCTAACTATGGCTACACCTTC. Protein product: CASSPRPNYGYTF.

This clone appeared a few times. The genes are TRBV29-1 and TRBJ1-1, with TRBD1 as a possible D gene (5 bases). The germline CDR1 and CDR2 sequences are SQVTM and ANQGSEA. V was clipped by 6 bases and J by 1 base, with 21 bases between them. The CDR3 runs to 16 residues. The chain's CDR3 is CSVEPRGGPGNTEAFF. In DNA form, the CDR3 reads TGCAGCGTGGAACCTAGGGGTGGCCCGGGGAACACTGAAGCTTTCTTT.

The CDR3 nucleotides read TGTGCCAGCAGCTTAACAGGGGAAGCAGATACGCAGTATTTT. This translates into CASSLTGEADTQYF. The chain employs TRBV7-3 and TRBJ2-3, with a possible D match to TRBD1 (5 bases). This CDR3 spans 14 amino acids. Per the germline V gene, CDR1 is SGHTA and CDR2 is FQGTGA. V lost 0 bases and J 4 bases, leaving 8 bases between the germline ends.